This is a list of T cell receptor beta chains from one sample in a study of blood T cell repertoires in COVID-19. This table comes from immunoSEQ multiplex PCR, and its TCRdb copy is limited to in-frame clones, with some not included. This table has roughly 200,000 clones, about nine tenths appearing once. Sequenced: PBMCs or T cells enriched from blood (not recorded which). The receptor set was obtained from a man aged 25-45 years in a cohort exposed to, infected with or recovered from COVID-19 (not recorded which). CDR3s include the opening cysteine and the closing phenylalanine or tryptophan. A D gene is named only where the DNA matches it firmly. Some rows have no size entry. The others give once, few or many, or a class for an expanded clone.

V: TRBV6-5; J: TRBJ1-5; D: NA; size: NA; CDR3: CASSYVAGRQPQHF; DNA: TGTGCCAGCAGTTACGTAGCGGGGAGGCAGCCCCAGCATTTT
V: TRBV15; J: TRBJ1-4; D: NA; size: NA; CDR3: CATSRGSSAGEEKLFF; DNA: TGTGCCACCAGCAGGGGCAGTTCGGCAGGGGAAGAAAAACTGTTTTTT
V: TRBV18; J: TRBJ2-4; D: TRBD2; size: NA; CDR3: CASSYTGGGVAKNIQYF; DNA: TGTGCCAGCTCCTACACGGGAGGGGGTGTAGCCAAAAACATTCAGTACTTC
V: TRBV5-8; J: TRBJ2-7; D: TRBD1; size: NA; CDR3: CATQGEDRLSYEQYF; DNA: TGTGCCACCCAGGGTGAGGACAGGCTATCCTACGAGCAGTACTTC
V: TRBV27; J: TRBJ1-2; D: NA; size: NA; CDR3: CASSPLTDNYGYTF; DNA: TGTGCCAGCAGCCCCCTAACAGATAACTATGGCTACACCTTC
V: TRBV24-1; J: TRBJ2-1; D: NA; size: NA; CDR3: CATSDLTGSHNEQFF; DNA: TGTGCCACCAGTGATTTGACAGGGTCCCACAATGAGCAGTTCTTC
V: TRBV5-6; J: TRBJ2-7; D: TRBD2; size: NA; CDR3: CASSAVSGTRLTRYEQYF; DNA: TGTGCCAGCAGTGCCGTATCGGGGACTAGATTAACCCGCTACGAGCAGTACTTC
V: TRBV1; J: TRBJ2-7; D: NA; size: few; CDR3: CTSSRILRLASRISYEQYF; DNA: TGCACCAGCAGCCGTATATTGAGGTTGGCGTCTCGAATATCCTACGAGCAGTACTTC
V: TRBV5-1; J: TRBJ2-7; D: NA; size: NA; CDR3: CASSFSRGYEQYF; DNA: TGCGCCAGCAGCTTTTCCAGGGGATACGAGCAGTACTTC
V: TRBV9; J: TRBJ2-5; D: TRBD2; size: NA; CDR3: CASSVGTSGSYQETQYF; DNA: TGTGCCAGCAGCGTAGGAACTAGCGGGTCGTACCAAGAGACCCAGTACTTC
V: TRBV5-1; J: TRBJ2-5; D: TRBD2; size: NA; CDR3: CASSSGLAGPPQYF; DNA: TGCGCCAGCAGCTCCGGATTAGCGGGTCCGCCCCAGTACTTC
V: TRBV5-1; J: TRBJ2-7; D: NA; size: NA; CDR3: CASSLASSYEQYF; DNA: TGCGCCAGCAGCTTGGCCTCTTCCTACGAGCAGTACTTC
V: TRBV5-6; J: TRBJ2-2; D: TRBD2; size: NA; CDR3: CASSSGGLAYVGELFF; DNA: TGTGCCAGCAGCTCCGGGGGACTAGCGTACGTCGGGGAGCTGTTTTTT
V: TRBV29-1; J: TRBJ1-1; D: NA; size: NA; CDR3: CSVEMRDAMNTEAFF; DNA: TGCAGCGTTGAAATGCGGGACGCCATGAACACTGAAGCTTTCTTT
V: TRBV11-2; J: TRBJ2-1; D: TRBD2; size: NA; CDR3: CASSSGSSGRRGFDEQFF; DNA: TGTGCCAGCAGCTCGGGATCTAGCGGGAGGAGGGGATTTGATGAGCAGTTCTTC
V: TRBV20-1; J: TRBJ1-1; D: NA; size: NA; CDR3: CSGRGNTEAFF; DNA: TGCAGTGGCAGGGGTAACACTGAAGCTTTCTTT
V: TRBV10-3; J: TRBJ1-2; D: TRBD1; size: NA; CDR3: CAIRAGGRYNYGYTF; DNA: TGTGCCATCAGGGCAGGGGGCCGATATAACTATGGCTACACCTTC
V: TRBV5-1; J: TRBJ2-1; D: NA; size: once; CDR3: CASSPTDWNRNEQFF; DNA: TGCGCCAGCAGCCCTACTGACTGGAATCGCAATGAGCAGTTCTTC
V: TRBV5-5; J: TRBJ2-7; D: NA; size: NA; CDR3: CASSLGGDEQYF; DNA: TGTGCCAGCAGCTTGGGCGGGGACGAGCAGTACTTC
V: TRBV3-1/TRBV3-2; J: TRBJ1-2; D: NA; size: NA; CDR3: CASSRDGNYGYTF; DNA: TGTGCCAGCAGCCGAGACGGGAACTATGGCTACACCTTC
V: TRBV19; J: TRBJ2-3; D: NA; size: NA; CDR3: CASSNQGFTDTQYF; DNA: TGTGCCAGTAGTAACCAGGGATTCACAGATACGCAGTATTTT
V: TRBV6-5; J: TRBJ1-2; D: NA; size: once; CDR3: CASSPYPQGNYGYTF; DNA: TGTGCCAGCAGTCCCTACCCCCAGGGAAACTATGGCTACACCTTC
V: TRBV2; J: TRBJ1-2; D: TRBD1; size: NA; CDR3: CASRGDSSNYGYTF; DNA: TGTGCCAGCAGGGGGGACAGTTCTAACTATGGCTACACCTTC
V: TRBV6-5; J: TRBJ1-5; D: TRBD1; size: NA; CDR3: CASRARGQGRQPQHF; DNA: TGTGCCAGCAGGGCCCGTGGACAGGGGAGACAGCCCCAGCATTTT
V: TRBV27; J: TRBJ1-1; D: NA; size: NA; CDR3: CASSFTTGRTEAFF; DNA: TGTGCCAGCAGTTTCACCACAGGGCGCACTGAAGCTTTCTTT
V: TRBV21-1; J: TRBJ2-1; D: NA; size: NA; CDR3: CASSTRLGSFNEQFF; DNA: TGTGCCAGCAGCACCAGGCTCGGGAGTTTTAATGAGCAGTTCTTC
V: TRBV12-5; J: TRBJ1-2; D: TRBD1; size: NA; CDR3: CASGLSRDRLGYGYTF; DNA: TGTGCTAGTGGTTTGAGCCGGGACAGGCTAGGCTATGGCTACACCTTC
V: TRBV19; J: TRBJ2-7; D: TRBD1; size: NA; CDR3: CASSLQGAGEQYF; DNA: TGTGCCAGTAGCTTACAGGGGGCGGGCGAGCAGTACTTC
V: TRBV19; J: TRBJ2-7; D: NA; size: NA; CDR3: CASRDFGTPYEQYF; DNA: TGTGCCAGTAGGGACTTCGGCACGCCCTACGAGCAGTACTTC
V: TRBV6-4; J: TRBJ1-1; D: TRBD1; size: once; CDR3: CASRSPGTGSRTTEAFF; DNA: TGTGCCAGCAGATCTCCCGGGACAGGCAGCAGGACCACTGAAGCTTTCTTT
V: TRBV19; J: TRBJ2-3; D: NA; size: NA; CDR3: CASSLAEVADTQYF; DNA: TGTGCCAGTAGTCTCGCCGAGGTGGCAGATACGCAGTATTTT
V: TRBV24-1; J: TRBJ2-3; D: TRBD1; size: NA; CDR3: CATEGQNTDTQYF; DNA: TGTGCCACCGAGGGACAGAACACAGATACGCAGTATTTT
V: TRBV5-3; J: TRBJ1-1; D: TRBD1; size: NA; CDR3: CARSPRTGHNTEAFF; DNA: TGTGCCAGAAGCCCAAGGACAGGGCACAACACTGAAGCTTTCTTT
V: TRBV27; J: TRBJ2-1; D: TRBD2; size: NA; CDR3: CASSFWRETYNEQFF; DNA: TGTGCCAGCAGTTTCTGGCGGGAGACTTACAATGAGCAGTTCTTC
V: TRBV5-1; J: TRBJ2-7; D: NA; size: NA; CDR3: CASRETRVGGNEQYF; DNA: TGCGCCAGCAGGGAGACGCGAGTGGGAGGAAACGAGCAGTACTTC
V: TRBV7-9; J: TRBJ1-2; D: TRBD1; size: NA; CDR3: CASEGDRGGYGYTF; DNA: TGTGCCAGCGAGGGGGACAGGGGTGGGTATGGCTACACCTTC
V: TRBV7-9; J: TRBJ2-7; D: TRBD2; size: NA; CDR3: CASSSTSGRASYEQYF; DNA: TGTGCCAGCAGCTCTACTAGCGGGAGGGCCTCCTACGAGCAGTACTTC
V: TRBV7-2; J: TRBJ1-5; D: NA; size: NA; CDR3: CASSHGSATNQPQHF; DNA: TGTGCCAGCAGTCACGGGTCGGCCACGAATCAGCCCCAGCATTTT
V: TRBV18; J: TRBJ2-5; D: NA; size: NA; CDR3: CASSPRPDSQETQYF; DNA: TGTGCCAGCTCACCACGCCCGGACAGCCAAGAGACCCAGTACTTC
V: TRBV9; J: TRBJ2-1; D: NA; size: NA; CDR3: CASSVVGGTYNEQFF; DNA: TGTGCCAGCAGCGTAGTTGGAGGCACCTACAATGAGCAGTTCTTC
V: TRBV4-1; J: TRBJ2-1; D: TRBD2; size: NA; CDR3: CASSQGHRLAGPNEQFF; DNA: TGCGCCAGCAGCCAAGGCCATAGACTAGCGGGGCCTAATGAGCAGTTCTTC
V: TRBV7-9; J: TRBJ1-5; D: NA; size: NA; CDR3: CASGSEGRDQPQHF; DNA: TGTGCCAGCGGTTCCGAGGGTAGGGATCAGCCCCAGCATTTT
V: TRBV4-1; J: TRBJ2-5; D: TRBD1; size: once; CDR3: CASSQEFSSGGTLGETQYF; DNA: TGCGCCAGCAGCCAAGAATTCTCATCAGGGGGTACTTTGGGAGAGACCCAGTACTTC
V: TRBV9; J: TRBJ2-1; D: NA; size: NA; CDR3: CASSVEQYNEQFF; DNA: TGTGCCAGCAGCGTAGAACAGTACAATGAGCAGTTCTTC